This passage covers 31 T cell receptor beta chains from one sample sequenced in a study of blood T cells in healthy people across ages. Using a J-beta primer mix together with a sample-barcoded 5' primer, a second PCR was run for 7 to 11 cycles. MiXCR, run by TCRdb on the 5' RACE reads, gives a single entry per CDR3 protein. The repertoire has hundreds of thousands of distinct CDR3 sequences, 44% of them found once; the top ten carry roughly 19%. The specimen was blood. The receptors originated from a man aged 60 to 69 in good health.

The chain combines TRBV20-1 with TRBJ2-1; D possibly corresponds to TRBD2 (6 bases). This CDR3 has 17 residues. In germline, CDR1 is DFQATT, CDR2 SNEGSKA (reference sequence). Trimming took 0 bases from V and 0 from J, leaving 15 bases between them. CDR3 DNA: TGCAGTGCTAGAGATTACCGGGACTCAGGCTCCTACAATGAGCAGTTCTTC. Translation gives CSARDYRDSGSYNEQFF.

The CDR3 region is CASSQDQGPRTEQYF. The CDR3 coding sequence is TGTGCCAGCAGCCAAGATCAGGGGCCGCGGACCGAGCAGTACTTC. V usage is TRBV3-1 and J usage is TRBJ2-5, with TRBD1 as a possible D gene (6 bases). The DNA matches TRBJ2-7 better at its end, which makes the J call doubtful. Per germline, CDR1 LGHDT and CDR2 YNNKEL (reference sequence). The CDR3 extends over 15 amino acids.

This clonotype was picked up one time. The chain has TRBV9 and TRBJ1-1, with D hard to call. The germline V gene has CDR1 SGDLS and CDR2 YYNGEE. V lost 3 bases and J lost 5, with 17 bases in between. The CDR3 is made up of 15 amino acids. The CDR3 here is CASSGRSGLLTEAFF. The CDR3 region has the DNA TGTGCCAGCAGCGGACGCAGCGGACTTCTAACTGAAGCTTTCTTT.

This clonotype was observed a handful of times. The CDR3 region is CATGGGDTQYF. CDR3 nucleotide sequence: TGTGCCACCGGCGGCGGAGATACGCAGTATTTT. This chain connects TRBV24-1 to TRBJ2-3; D uncertain. Germline V lookup: CDR1 KGHDR, CDR2 SFDVKD. The germline V and J ends were trimmed by 9 bases and 5 bases, with 8 bases remaining between them. This CDR3 has 11 amino acids.

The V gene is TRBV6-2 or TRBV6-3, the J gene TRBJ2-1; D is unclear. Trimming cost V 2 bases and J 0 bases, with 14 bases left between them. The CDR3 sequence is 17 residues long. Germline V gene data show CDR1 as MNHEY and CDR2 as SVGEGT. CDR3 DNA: TGTGCCAGCAGTTACAGACTGGGCCAGGCCTCCTACAATGAGCAGTTCTTC. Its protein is CASSYRLGQASYNEQFF.

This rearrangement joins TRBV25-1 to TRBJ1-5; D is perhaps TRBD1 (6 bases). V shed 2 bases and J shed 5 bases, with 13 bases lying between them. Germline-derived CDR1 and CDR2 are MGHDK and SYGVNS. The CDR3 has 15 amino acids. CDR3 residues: CASSELGKGDQPQHF. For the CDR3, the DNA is TGTGCCAGCAGTGAACTTGGCAAGGGGGATCAGCCCCAGCATTTT.

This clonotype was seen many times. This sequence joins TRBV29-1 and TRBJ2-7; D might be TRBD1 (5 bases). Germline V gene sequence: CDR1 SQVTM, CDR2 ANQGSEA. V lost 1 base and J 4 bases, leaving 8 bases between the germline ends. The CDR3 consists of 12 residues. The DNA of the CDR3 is TGCAGCGTTGAAGGAGCAGGGTACGAGCAGTACTTC. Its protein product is CSVEGAGYEQYF.

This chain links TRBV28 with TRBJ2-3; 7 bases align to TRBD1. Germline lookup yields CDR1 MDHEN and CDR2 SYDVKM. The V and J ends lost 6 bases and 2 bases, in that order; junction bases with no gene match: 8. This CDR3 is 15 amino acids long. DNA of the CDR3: TGTGCCAGCAGCCTCACAGGGGACAACACAGATACGCAGTATTTT. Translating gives CASSLTGDNTDTQYF. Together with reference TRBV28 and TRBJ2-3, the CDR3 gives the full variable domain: DVKVTQSSRYLVKRTGEKVFLECVQDMDHENMFWYRQDPGLGLRLIYFSYDVKMKEKGDIPEGYSVSREKKERFSLILESASTNQTSMYLCASSLTGDNTDTQYFGPGTRLTVL.

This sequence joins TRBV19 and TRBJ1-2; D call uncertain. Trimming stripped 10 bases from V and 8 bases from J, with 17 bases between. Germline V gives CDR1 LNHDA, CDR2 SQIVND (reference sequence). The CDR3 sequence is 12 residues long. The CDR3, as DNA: TGTGCCATCAACTCCGGGCTCCAGGGCTACACCTTC. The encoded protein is CAINSGLQGYTF.

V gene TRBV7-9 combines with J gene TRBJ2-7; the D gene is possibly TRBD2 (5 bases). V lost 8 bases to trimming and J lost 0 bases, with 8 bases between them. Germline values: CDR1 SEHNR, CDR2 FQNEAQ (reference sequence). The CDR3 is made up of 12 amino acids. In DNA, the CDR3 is TGTGCCAGCGAGGGCCTCTCCTACGAGCAGTACTTC. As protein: CASEGLSYEQYF.

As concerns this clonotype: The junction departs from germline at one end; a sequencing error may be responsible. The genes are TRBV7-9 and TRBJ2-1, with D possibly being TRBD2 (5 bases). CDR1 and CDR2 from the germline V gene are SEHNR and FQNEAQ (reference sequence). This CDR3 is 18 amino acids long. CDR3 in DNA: TGTGCCAGCAGCTCGAAAGGGCCAATTGAGGGCTCCTACAATGAGCGGTTCTTC. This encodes CASSSKGPIEGSYNERFF. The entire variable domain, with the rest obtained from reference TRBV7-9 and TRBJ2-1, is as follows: DTGVSQNPRHKITKRGQNVTFRCDPISEHNRLYWYRQTLGQGPEFLTYFQNEAQLEKSRLLSDRFSAERPKGSFSTLEIQRTEQGDSAMYLCASSSKGPIEGSYNERFFGPGTRLTVL.

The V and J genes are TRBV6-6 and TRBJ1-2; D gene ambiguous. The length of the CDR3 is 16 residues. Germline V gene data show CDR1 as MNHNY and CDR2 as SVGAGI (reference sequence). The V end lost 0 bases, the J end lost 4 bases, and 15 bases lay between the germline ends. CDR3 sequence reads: CASSYSQISPGYGYTF. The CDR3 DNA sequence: TGTGCCAGCAGTTACTCGCAAATTAGTCCTGGCTATGGCTACACCTTC.

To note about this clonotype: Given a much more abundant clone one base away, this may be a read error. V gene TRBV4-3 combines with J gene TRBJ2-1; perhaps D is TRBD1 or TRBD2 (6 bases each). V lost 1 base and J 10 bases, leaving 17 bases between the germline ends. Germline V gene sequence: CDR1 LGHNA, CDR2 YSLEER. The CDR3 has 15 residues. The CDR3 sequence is CASSQGGGTSYEQFF. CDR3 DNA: TGCGCCAGCAGCCAAGGAGGGGGGACCTCCTACGAGCAGTTCTTC.

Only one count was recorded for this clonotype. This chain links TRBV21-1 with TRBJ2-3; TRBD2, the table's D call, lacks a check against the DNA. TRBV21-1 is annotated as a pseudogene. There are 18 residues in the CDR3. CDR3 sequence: CASSKIPGTSDMTDTQYF. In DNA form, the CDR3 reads TGTGCCAGCAGCAAAATCCCGGGGACTAGCGATATGACAGATACGCAGTATTTT.

The CDR3 protein is CASTWGLNYGYTF. CDR3 nucleotide sequence: TGTGCCAGCACTTGGGGCCTTAACTATGGCTACACCTTC. The V call is TRBV12-3 or TRBV12-4, the J call TRBJ1-2, with D possibly TRBD1 on 5 matching bases. This CDR3 is 13 amino acids long. Between the trimmed V and J ends, which lost 7 bases and 1 base, there was a span of 10 bases.

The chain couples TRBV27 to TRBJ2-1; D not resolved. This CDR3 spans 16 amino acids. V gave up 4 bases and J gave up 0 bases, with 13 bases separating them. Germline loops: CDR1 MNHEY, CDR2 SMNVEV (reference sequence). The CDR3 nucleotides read TGTGCCAGCAGTTCCAATCTACCCCTCTCCTACAATGAGCAGTTCTTC. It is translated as CASSSNLPLSYNEQFF.

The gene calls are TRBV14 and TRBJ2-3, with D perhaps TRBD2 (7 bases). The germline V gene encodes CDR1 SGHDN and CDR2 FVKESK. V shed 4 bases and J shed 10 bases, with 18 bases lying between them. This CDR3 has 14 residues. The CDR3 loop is CASSLHRGATAQYF. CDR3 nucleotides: TGTGCCAGCAGCCTTCACCGGGGGGCTACCGCGCAGTATTTT.

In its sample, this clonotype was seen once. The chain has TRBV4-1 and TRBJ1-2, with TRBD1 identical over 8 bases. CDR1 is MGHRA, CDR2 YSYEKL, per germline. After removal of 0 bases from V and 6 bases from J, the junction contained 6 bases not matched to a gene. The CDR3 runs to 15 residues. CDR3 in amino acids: CASSQDQDRVNGYTF. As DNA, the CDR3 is TGCGCCAGCAGCCAAGATCAGGACAGGGTAAATGGCTACACCTTC.

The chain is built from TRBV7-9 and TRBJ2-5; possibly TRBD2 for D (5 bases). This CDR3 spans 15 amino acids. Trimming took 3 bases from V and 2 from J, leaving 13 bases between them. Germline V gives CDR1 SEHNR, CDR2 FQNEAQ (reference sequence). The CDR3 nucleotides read TGTGCCAGCAGCTTCGGGGATCCAGATCAAGAGACCCAGTACTTC. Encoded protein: CASSFGDPDQETQYF. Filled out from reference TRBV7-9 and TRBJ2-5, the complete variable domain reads DTGVSQNPRHKITKRGQNVTFRCDPISEHNRLYWYRQTLGQGPEFLTYFQNEAQLEKSRLLSDRFSAERPKGSFSTLEIQRTEQGDSAMYLCASSFGDPDQETQYFGPGTRLLVL.

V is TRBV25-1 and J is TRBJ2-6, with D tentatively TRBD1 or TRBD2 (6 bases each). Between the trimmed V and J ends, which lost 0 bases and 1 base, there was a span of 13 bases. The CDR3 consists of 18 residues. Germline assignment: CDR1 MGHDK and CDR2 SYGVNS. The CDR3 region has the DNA TGTGCCAGCAGTGAATACCCAGGGGAGGAGTCTGGGGCCAACGTCCTGACTTTC. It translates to CASSEYPGEESGANVLTF.

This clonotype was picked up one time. The CDR3 spells CASSPSEEYGYTF. The CDR3 region has the DNA TGTGCCAGCTCACCATCGGAGGAATATGGCTACACCTTC. The J gene is TRBJ1-2, the V gene TRBV18; D is uncertain. Germline-derived CDR1 and CDR2 are KGHSH and LQKENI. The V end lost 2 bases, the J end lost 5 bases, and 9 bases lay between the germline ends. The CDR3 runs to 13 residues.

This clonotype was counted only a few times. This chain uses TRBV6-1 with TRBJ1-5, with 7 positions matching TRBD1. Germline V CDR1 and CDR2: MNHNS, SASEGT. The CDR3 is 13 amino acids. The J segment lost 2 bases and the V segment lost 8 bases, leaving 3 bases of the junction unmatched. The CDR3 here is CASQTGGNQPQHF. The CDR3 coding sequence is TGTGCCAGCCAAACAGGGGGCAATCAGCCCCAGCATTTT.

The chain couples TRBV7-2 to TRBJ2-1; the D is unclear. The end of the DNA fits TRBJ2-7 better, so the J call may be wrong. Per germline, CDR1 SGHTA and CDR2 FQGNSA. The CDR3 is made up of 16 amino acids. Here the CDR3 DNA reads TGTGCCAGCAGCCTTCGACTCTTGAGCTCCTACAATGAGCAGTACTTC. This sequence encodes CASSLRLLSSYNEQYF.

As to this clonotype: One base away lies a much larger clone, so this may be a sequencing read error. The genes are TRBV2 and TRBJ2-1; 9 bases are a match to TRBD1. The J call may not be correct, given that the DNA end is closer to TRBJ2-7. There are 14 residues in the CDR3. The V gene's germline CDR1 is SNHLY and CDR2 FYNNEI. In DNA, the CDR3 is TGTGCCAGCGGAGGAACAGGGGGCTACAATGAGCAGTACTTC. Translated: CASGGTGGYNEQYF.

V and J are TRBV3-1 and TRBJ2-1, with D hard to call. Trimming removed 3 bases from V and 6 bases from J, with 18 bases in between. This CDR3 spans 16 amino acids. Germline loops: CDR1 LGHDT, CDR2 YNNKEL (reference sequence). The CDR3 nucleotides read TGTGCCAGCAGCCACAATGCAGACCTCAAAGTCAATGAGCAGTTCTTC. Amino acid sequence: CASSHNADLKVNEQFF.

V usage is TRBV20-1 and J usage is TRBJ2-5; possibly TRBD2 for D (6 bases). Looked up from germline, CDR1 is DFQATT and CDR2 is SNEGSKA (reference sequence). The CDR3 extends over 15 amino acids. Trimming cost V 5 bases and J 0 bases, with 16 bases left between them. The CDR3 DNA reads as TGCAGTGCTCCCCTGTGGGGGGTAGACCAAGAGACCCAGTACTTC. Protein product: CSAPLWGVDQETQYF.

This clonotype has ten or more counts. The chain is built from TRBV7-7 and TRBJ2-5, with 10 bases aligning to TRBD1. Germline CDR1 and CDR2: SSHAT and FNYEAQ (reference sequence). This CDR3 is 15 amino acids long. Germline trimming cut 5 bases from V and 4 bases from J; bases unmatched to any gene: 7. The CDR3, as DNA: TGTGCCAGCAGCCGTCCCGGGACAGGGGCAGAGACCCAGTACTTC. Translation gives CASSRPGTGAETQYF.

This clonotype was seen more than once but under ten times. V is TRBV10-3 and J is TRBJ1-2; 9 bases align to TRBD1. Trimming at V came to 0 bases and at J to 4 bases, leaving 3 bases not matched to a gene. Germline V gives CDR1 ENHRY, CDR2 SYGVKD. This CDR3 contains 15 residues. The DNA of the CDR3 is TGTGCCATCAGTGAGTCAATGGACAGGGGCTATGGCTACACCTTC. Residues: CAISESMDRGYGYTF.

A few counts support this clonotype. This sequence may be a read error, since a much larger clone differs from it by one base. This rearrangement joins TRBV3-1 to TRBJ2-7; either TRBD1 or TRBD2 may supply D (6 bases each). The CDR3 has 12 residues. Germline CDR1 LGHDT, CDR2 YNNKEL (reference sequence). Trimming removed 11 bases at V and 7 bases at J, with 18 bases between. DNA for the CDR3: TGTGCCGTATCGACTAGGGACAATGAGCAGTACTTC. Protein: CAVSTRDNEQYF.

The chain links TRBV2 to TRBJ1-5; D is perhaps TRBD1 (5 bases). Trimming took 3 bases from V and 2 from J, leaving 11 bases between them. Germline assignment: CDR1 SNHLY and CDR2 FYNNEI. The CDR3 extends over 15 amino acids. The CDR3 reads CASSEYGAGNQPQHF. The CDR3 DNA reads TGTGCCAGCAGTGAGTACGGGGCGGGCAATCAGCCCCAGCATTTT.

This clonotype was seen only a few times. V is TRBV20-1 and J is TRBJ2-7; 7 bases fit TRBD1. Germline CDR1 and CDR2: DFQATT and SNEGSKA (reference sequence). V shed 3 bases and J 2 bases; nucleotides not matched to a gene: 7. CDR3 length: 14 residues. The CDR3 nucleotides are TGCAGTGCTAGCCCGGGACAGCAGCCCTACGAGCAGTACTTC. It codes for CSASPGQQPYEQYF.